A single sample is the source of the 7 T cell receptor beta chains below, sequenced in a study of beta chain features in type 1 diabetes. These TCRs' antigens remain unknown. Study-wide points: In every one of the four CD4+ subsets, TCRB CDR3s were moderately but significantly shorter in Type 1 diabetes patients.

Reverse transcribing all isolated RNA meant expressed TCRB transcripts were sequenced. Sequencing was performed with immunoSEQ multiplex PCR; in TCRdb, only in-frame clones are kept and a portion is missing. This repertoire shows 140,000 to 150,000 clones, about 13% found once; its top ten account for 1.3%. The sequenced material came from central memory CD4+ T cells from blood. Receptors were obtained from a man younger than 35 with type 1 diabetes.

CDR3 sequence: CASSPKLAGGHDEQFF. CDR3 DNA sequence: TGTGCCAGCAGCCCCAAACTAGCGGGGGGCCACGATGAGCAGTTCTTC. This rearrangement joins TRBV7-9 to TRBJ2-1, with 12 bases fitting TRBD2. Trimming removed 5 bases from V and 8 bases from J; junction bases left unmatched: 10. Germline V gene sequence: CDR1 SEHNR, CDR2 FQNEAQ (reference sequence). The CDR3 extends over 16 amino acids.

The V and J genes are TRBV27 and TRBJ2-3; the D gene could be TRBD1 or TRBD2 (6 bases each). This CDR3 comprises 15 residues. CDR1 and CDR2 (germline): MNHEY, SMNVEV (reference sequence). V was pared by 3 bases and J by 4 bases, with 14 bases between. The DNA for the CDR3 is TGTGCCAGCAGTTTGGGGGGCCTAGCAGCAGATACGCAGTATTTT. It is translated as CASSLGGLAADTQYF.

Many counts were recorded for this clone. The genes are TRBV5-1 and TRBJ2-1; 9 bases fit TRBD1. V was clipped by 4 bases and J by 3 bases; unmatched bases: 2. CDR3 length: 14 amino acids. Germline CDR1 is SGHRS and CDR2 is YFSETQ. Written as DNA, the CDR3 is TGCGCCAGCAGCCGGACAGGGGACTACAATGAGCAGTTCTTC. It encodes CASSRTGDYNEQFF.

The chain links TRBV6-1 to TRBJ1-3; D not certain. The germline CDR1 and CDR2 sequences are MNHNS and SASEGT. This CDR3 is built from 11 residues. Trimming took off 8 bases at V and 3 bases at J, with 5 bases between the two ends. This CDR3 reads CASRGGNTIYF. The CDR3 DNA is TGTGCCAGCCGGGGTGGAAACACCATATATTTT.

The chain joins TRBV5-1 to TRBJ2-6; tentative D call: TRBD1 (6 bases). V was pared by 4 bases and J by 3 bases, with 11 bases between. This CDR3 spans 15 amino acids. Germline CDR1 reads SGHRS; CDR2 reads YFSETQ. This CDR3 is CASSTGQSGANVLTF. CDR3 in DNA: TGCGCCAGCAGCACCGGACAGAGTGGGGCCAACGTCCTGACTTTC.

This clone was counted at least ten times. The chain joins TRBV29-1 to TRBJ1-2, with D possibly being TRBD1 (5 bases). The V end lost 4 bases, the J end lost 2 bases, and 8 bases lay between the germline ends. CDR1 and CDR2 (germline): SQVTM, ANQGSEA. The CDR3 extends over 12 amino acids. The CDR3 sequence is CSVVGANYGYTF. The CDR3 coding sequence is TGCAGCGTTGTAGGGGCCAACTATGGCTACACCTTC.

The chain links TRBV2 to TRBJ1-2, with 7 bases identical to TRBD1. Germline CDR1 SNHLY, CDR2 FYNNEI. V lost 6 bases to trimming and J lost 8 bases; unmatched junction nucleotides: 9. The CDR3 extends over 13 amino acids. CDR3 coding DNA: TGTGCCAGCAGGACAGGGACCGAAGGAGGCTACACCTTC. Translated, it gives CASRTGTEGGYTF.